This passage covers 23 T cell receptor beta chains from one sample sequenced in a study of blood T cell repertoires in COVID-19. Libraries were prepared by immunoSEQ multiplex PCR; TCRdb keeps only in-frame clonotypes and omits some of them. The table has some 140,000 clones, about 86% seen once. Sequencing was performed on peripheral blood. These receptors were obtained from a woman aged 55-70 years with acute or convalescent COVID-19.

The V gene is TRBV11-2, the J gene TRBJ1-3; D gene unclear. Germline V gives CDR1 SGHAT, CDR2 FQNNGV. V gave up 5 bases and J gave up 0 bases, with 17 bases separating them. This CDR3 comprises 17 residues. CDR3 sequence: CASSLMGALSSGNTIYF. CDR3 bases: TGTGCCAGCAGCCTCATGGGAGCGTTAAGCTCTGGAAACACCATATATTTT.

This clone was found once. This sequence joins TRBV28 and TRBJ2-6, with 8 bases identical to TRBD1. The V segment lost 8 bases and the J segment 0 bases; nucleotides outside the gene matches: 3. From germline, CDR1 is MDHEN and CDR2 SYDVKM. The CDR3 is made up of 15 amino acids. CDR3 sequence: CASGTGNSGANVLTF. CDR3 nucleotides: TGTGCCAGCGGGACAGGCAACTCTGGGGCCAACGTCCTGACTTTC.

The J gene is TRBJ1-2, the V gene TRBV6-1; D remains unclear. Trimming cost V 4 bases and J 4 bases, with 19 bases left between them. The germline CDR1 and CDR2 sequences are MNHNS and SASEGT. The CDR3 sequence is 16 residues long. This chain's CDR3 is CASSGTGRLGPYGYTF. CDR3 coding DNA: TGTGCCAGCAGTGGGACTGGGAGGTTGGGCCCCTATGGCTACACCTTC.

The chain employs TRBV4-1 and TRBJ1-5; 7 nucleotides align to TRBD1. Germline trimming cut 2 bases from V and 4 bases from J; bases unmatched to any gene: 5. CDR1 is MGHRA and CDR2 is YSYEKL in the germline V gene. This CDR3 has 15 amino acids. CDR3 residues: CASSQTGQINQPQHF. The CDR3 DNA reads TGCGCCAGCAGCCAAACGGGACAGATTAATCAGCCCCAGCATTTT.

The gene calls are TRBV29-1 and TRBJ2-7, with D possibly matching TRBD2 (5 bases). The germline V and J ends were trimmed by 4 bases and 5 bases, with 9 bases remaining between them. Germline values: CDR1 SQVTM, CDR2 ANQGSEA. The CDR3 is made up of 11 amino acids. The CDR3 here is CSVAEGHEQYV. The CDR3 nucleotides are TGCAGCGTTGCTGAGGGCCACGAGCAGTACGTC.

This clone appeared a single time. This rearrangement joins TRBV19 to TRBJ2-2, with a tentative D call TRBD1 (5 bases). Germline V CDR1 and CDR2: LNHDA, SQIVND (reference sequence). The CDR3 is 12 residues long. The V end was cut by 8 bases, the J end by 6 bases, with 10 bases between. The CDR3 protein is CASGRGAGELFF. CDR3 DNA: TGTGCCAGTGGAAGGGGCGCCGGGGAGCTGTTTTTT.

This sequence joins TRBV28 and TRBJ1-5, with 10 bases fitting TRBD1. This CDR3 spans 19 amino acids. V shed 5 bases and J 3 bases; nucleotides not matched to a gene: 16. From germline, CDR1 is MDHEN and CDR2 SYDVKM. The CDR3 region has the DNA TGTGCCAGCAGTCCCAGAGGGGACAGGGGAGGGCCCCCCAATCAGCCCCAGCATTTT. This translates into CASSPRGDRGGPPNQPQHF.

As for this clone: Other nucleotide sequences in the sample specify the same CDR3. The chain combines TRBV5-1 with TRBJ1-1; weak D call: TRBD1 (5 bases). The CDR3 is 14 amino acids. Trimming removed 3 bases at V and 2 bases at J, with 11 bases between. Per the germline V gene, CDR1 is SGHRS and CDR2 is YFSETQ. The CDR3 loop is CASSSQGGNTEAFF. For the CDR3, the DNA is TGCGCCAGCAGCTCCCAGGGAGGAAACACTGAAGCTTTCTTT.

The CDR3 bases are TGTGCCAGCAGCTTAGTCATCCAGGGGGCAGGTTGGGAGACCCAGTACTTC. Residues: CASSLVIQGAGWETQYF. The chain links TRBV7-9 to TRBJ2-5; the match to TRBD1 covers 8 bases. Germline lookup yields CDR1 SEHNR and CDR2 FQNEAQ (reference sequence). The CDR3 totals 17 residues. The V gene end was trimmed by 1 base and the J gene end by 5 bases; junction bases not matched to a gene: 12.

Written as DNA, the CDR3 is TGTGCCAGCAGACGGGACAGTTCAGAGACTAATGAAAAACTGTTTTTT. This sequence encodes CASRRDSSETNEKLFF. The chain links TRBV28 to TRBJ1-4; 7 bases are a match to TRBD1. The CDR3 extends over 16 amino acids. Germline V gene sequence: CDR1 MDHEN, CDR2 SYDVKM. J gave up 2 bases and V 6 bases, and 9 bases lay outside the gene matches.

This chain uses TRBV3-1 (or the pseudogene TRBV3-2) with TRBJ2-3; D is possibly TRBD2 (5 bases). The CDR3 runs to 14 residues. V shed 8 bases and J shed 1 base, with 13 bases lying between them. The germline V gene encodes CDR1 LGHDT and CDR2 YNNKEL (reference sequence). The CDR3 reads CASERSGGTDTQYF. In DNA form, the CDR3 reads TGTGCCAGCGAGAGGAGCGGCGGCACAGATACGCAGTATTTT.

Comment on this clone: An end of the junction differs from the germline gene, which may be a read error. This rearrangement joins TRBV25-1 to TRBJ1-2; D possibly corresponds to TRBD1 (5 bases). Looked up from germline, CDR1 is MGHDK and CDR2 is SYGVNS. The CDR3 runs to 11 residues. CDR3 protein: CASSETERYSF. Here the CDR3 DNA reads TGTGCCAGCAGTGAGACAGAGCGTTATAGCTTC.

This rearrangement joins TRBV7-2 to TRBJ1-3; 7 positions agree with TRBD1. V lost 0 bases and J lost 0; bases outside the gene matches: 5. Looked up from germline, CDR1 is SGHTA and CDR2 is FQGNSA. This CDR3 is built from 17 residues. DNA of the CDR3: TGTGCCAGCAGCTTAGCCTATGGGACAGCCTCTGGAAACACCATATATTTT. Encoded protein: CASSLAYGTASGNTIYF.

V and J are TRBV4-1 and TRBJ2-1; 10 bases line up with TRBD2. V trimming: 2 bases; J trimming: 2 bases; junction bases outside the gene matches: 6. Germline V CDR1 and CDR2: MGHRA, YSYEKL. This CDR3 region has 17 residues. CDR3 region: CASSQRAGGPPYNEQFF. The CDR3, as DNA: TGCGCCAGCAGCCAACGAGCGGGGGGGCCTCCCTACAATGAGCAGTTCTTC.

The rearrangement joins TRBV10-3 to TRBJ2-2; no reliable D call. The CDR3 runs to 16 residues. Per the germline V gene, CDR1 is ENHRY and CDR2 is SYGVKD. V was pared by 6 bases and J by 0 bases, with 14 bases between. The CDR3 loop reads CAISPHTPANTGELFF. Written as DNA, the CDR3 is TGTGCCATCAGCCCTCATACACCCGCGAACACCGGGGAGCTGTTTTTT.

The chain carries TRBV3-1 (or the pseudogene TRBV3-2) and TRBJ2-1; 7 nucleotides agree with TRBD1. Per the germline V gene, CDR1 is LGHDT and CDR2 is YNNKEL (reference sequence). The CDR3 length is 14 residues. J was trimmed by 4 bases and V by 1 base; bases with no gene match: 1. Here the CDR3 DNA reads TGTGCCAGCAGCCAAGTGACAGGGTACAATGAGCAGTTCTTC. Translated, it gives CASSQVTGYNEQFF.

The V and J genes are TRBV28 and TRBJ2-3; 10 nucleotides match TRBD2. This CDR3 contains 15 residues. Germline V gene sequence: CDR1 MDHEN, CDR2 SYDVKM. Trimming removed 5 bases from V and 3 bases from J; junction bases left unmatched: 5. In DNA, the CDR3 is TGTGCCAGCAGTCCCGGACTAGCGGTGACAGATACGCAGTATTTT. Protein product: CASSPGLAVTDTQYF.

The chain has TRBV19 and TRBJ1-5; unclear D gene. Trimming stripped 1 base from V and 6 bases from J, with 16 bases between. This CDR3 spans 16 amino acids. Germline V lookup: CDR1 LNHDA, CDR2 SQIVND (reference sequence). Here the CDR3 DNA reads TGTGCCAGTAGTATAGGGAACGTCGGGCGGGGTCAGCCCCAGCATTTT. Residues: CASSIGNVGRGQPQHF.

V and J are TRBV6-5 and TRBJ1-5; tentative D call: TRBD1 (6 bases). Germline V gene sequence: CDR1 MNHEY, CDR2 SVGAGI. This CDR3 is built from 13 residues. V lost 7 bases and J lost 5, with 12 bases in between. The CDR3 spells CASKEGGDQPQHF. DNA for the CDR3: TGTGCCAGCAAGGAAGGGGGGGATCAGCCCCAGCATTTT.

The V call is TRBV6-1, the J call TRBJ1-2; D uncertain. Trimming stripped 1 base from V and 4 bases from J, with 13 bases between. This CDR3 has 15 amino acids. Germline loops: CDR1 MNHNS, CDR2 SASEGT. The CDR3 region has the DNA TGTGCCAGCAGTGAAGGAGTGGGAGAGGGCTATGGCTACACCTTC. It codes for CASSEGVGEGYGYTF.

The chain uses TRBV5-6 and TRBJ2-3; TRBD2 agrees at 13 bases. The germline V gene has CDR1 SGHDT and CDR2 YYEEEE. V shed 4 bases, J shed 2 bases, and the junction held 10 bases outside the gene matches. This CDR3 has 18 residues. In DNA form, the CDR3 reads TGTGCCAGCAGCCGGGGACTAGCGGGGACTCCTATCACAGATACGCAGTATTTT. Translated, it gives CASSRGLAGTPITDTQYF.

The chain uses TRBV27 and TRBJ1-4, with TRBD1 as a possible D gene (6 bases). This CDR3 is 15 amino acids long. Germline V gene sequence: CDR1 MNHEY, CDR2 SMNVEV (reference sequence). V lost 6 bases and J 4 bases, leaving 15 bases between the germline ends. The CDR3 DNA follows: TGTGCCAGCAGCAAACCAGGGGACGTTAATGAAAAACTGTTTTTT. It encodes CASSKPGDVNEKLFF.

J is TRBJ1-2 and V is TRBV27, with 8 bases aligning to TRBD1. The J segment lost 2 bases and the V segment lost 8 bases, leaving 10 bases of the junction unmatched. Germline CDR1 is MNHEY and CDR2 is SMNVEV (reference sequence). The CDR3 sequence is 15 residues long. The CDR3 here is CASGGSGTGNYGYTF. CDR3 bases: TGTGCCAGCGGGGGCTCCGGGACAGGCAACTATGGCTACACCTTC.